This T cell receptor (beta chain) came from a study of early T cells in non-severe SARS-CoV-2 infection. The CDR3 contains 14 residues. V was clipped by 0 bases and J by 5 bases; unmatched bases: 2. Using its own MiXCR run on the 5' RACE reads, TCRdb lists one record per CDR3 protein. This table holds 55,000 to 80,000 distinct CDR3 sequences, 11% found once. The sequenced sample consisted of whole blood. J is TRBJ1-2 and V is TRBV12-3 or TRBV12-4, with TRBD1 matching over 8 bases. This clonotype originated in an adult who was a healthcare worker with PCR-confirmed SARS-CoV-2 infection or an uninfected control (not recorded which). The chain's CDR3 is CASSLAQGAYGYTF. In nucleotides, the CDR3 is TGTGCCAGCAGTTTAGCGCAGGGGGCATATGGCTACACCTTC.